These T cell receptor beta chains were read from a single sample in a study of T cells in Graves' hyperthyroidism and ophthalmopathy. TCRdb reanalysed the multiplex PCR reads using MiXCR and keeps one entry per CDR3 protein. This table holds about 640,000 distinct CDR3 sequences, under 25% found once. Sequences were obtained from blood. The receptor set was obtained from a man aged 30-40 years with Graves' ophthalmopathy. Both conserved end residues are part of each CDR3. D genes are given only for firm matches. Not every row has a clone size; where given, it reads once, few, many or a size class.

j_call | d_call | v_call | clone_size | cdr3_aa | cdr3_nt
TRBJ2-4 | NA | TRBV18 | NA | CASSPGNPKNIQYF | TGTGCCAGCTCACCTGGAAATCCCAAAAACATTCAGTACTTC
TRBJ1-2 | NA | TRBV30 | many | CAWRNTALYGYTF | TGTGCCTGGAGGAATACAGCTCTCTATGGCTACACCTTC
TRBJ2-3 | TRBD2 | TRBV11-2 | NA | CASSASQGRWFSGRADTQYF | TGTGCCAGCAGCGCCTCTCAGGGACGGTGGTTTAGCGGGAGGGCCGATACGCAGTATTTT
TRBJ2-7 | TRBD2 | TRBV11-2 | many | CASSIVAGGPIEQYF | TGTGCCAGCAGCATAGTAGCGGGAGGGCCTATCGAGCAGTACTTC
TRBJ2-2 | NA | TRBV19 | NA | CASKRDSNTGELFF | TGTGCCAGTAAGCGGGACAGTAACACCGGGGAGCTGTTTTTT
TRBJ2-3 | NA | TRBV29-1 | few | CSVESPGAPSTDTQYF | TGCAGCGTTGAATCCCCAGGGGCTCCCTCCACAGATACGCAGTATTTT
TRBJ2-3 | TRBD1 | TRBV20-1 | NA | CSARSSGQGSHTDTQYF | TGCAGTGCTAGATCATCGGGACAGGGGAGCCACACAGATACGCAGTATTTT
TRBJ2-7 | TRBD1 | TRBV15 | few | CATSSGHRGLYEQYF | TGTGCCACCAGCAGCGGTCACAGGGGTCTCTACGAGCAGTACTTC
TRBJ2-1 | TRBD2 | TRBV19 | NA | CASSILAGEQFF | TGTGCCAGTAGTATACTAGCGGGAGAGCAGTTCTTC
TRBJ1-1 | TRBD1 | TRBV6-1 | few | CASSTAGGDTEAFF | TGTGCCAGCAGTACAGCAGGGGGGGACACTGAAGCTTTCTTT
TRBJ2-3 | NA | TRBV30 | NA | CAWRGLSYTDTQYF | TGTGCCTGGAGGGGACTCTCCTACACAGATACGCAGTATTTT
TRBJ2-3 | NA | TRBV6-5 | NA | CASSYERDVGLLTDTQYF | TGTGCCAGCAGTTACGAAAGGGACGTTGGACTTCTCACAGATACGCAGTATTTT
TRBJ1-5 | TRBD1 | TRBV6-1 | many | CASSTGGLDQPQHF | TGTGCCAGCAGCACAGGGGGGCTGGATCAGCCCCAGCATTTT
TRBJ2-1 | NA | TRBV28 | many | CASSSRSYNEQFF | TGTGCCAGCAGTTCTAGGTCCTACAATGAGCAGTTCTTC
TRBJ2-1 | TRBD2 | TRBV7-6 | few | CASSSPRGESHNEQFF | TGTGCCAGCAGCTCCCCGCGGGGGGAGTCCCACAATGAGCAGTTCTTC
TRBJ1-6 | NA | TRBV2 | NA | CASSPGRNSPLHF | TGTGCCAGCAGCCCAGGGCGTAATTCACCCCTCCACTTT
TRBJ1-1 | NA | TRBV6-6 | NA | CASSYSLRTSGNTEAFF | TGTGCCAGCAGTTACTCGTTACGGACCTCGGGGAACACTGAAGCTTTCTTT
TRBJ1-4 | TRBD1 | TRBV7-8 | NA | CASSPRNGQGLGEKLFF | TGTGCCAGCAGCCCCCGGAATGGACAGGGTTTGGGCGAAAAACTGTTTTTT
TRBJ2-3 | TRBD1 | TRBV7-3 | NA | CASSLKFRDRDTDTQYF | TGTGCCAGCAGCTTAAAATTCCGGGACAGGGATACGGATACGCAGTATTTT
TRBJ1-1 | TRBD1 | TRBV6-2/TRBV6-3 | NA | CASRPGQVSTEAFF | TGTGCCAGCAGGCCCGGACAGGTGAGCACTGAAGCTTTCTTT
TRBJ2-1 | TRBD2 | TRBV15 | NA | CATLSSGSNYNEQFF | TGTGCCACCCTTAGTAGCGGGAGCAACTACAATGAGCAGTTCTTC
TRBJ2-5 | NA | TRBV7-8 | once | CASSPLSRQETQYF | TGTGCCAGCAGCCCCCTTAGCCGCCAAGAGACCCAGTACTTC
TRBJ1-2 | NA | TRBV28 | NA | CASSSRGAAHGYTF | TGTGCCAGCAGTTCCAGGGGAGCAGCCCATGGCTACACCTTC
TRBJ1-4 | TRBD1 | TRBV6-5 | few | CASSYSATGGGWGEKLFF | TGTGCCAGCAGTTACTCGGCGACAGGGGGCGGTTGGGGTGAAAAACTGTTTTTT
TRBJ2-1 | TRBD2 | TRBV9 | NA | CASSGVGPAAGVGEQFF | TGTGCCAGCAGCGGTGTCGGCCCGGCGGCGGGAGTGGGGGAGCAGTTCTTC
TRBJ2-2 | NA | TRBV24-1 | NA | CATGDRTANTGELFF | TGTGCCACCGGCGACAGGACCGCGAACACCGGGGAGCTGTTTTTT
TRBJ2-1 | NA | TRBV5-5 | few | CASSPQVGGNEQSF | TGTGCCAGCAGCCCCCAAGTCGGAGGCAATGAGCAGTCCTTC
TRBJ2-1 | NA | TRBV20-1 | NA | CSAPGMSSYNEQFF | TGCAGTGCTCCTGGAATGAGCTCCTACAATGAGCAGTTCTTC
TRBJ2-1 | TRBD2 | TRBV7-2 | many | CASSLKSSGSYNEQFF | TGTGCCAGCAGCTTAAAGTCTAGCGGCTCCTACAATGAGCAGTTCTTC
TRBJ2-5 | NA | TRBV6-1 | NA | CASSSRTLQETQYF | TGTGCCAGCAGTTCACGGACTCTCCAAGAGACCCAGTACTTC
TRBJ2-1 | TRBD2 | TRBV14 | NA | CASSPRFYSPTSGKGEQFF | TGTGCCAGCAGTCCAAGGTTCTATTCTCCGACTAGCGGGAAAGGTGAGCAGTTCTTC
TRBJ2-7 | TRBD2 | TRBV27 | NA | CASSSPPWSGNFYEQYF | TGTGCCAGCAGCTCCCCCCCATGGAGCGGGAACTTCTACGAGCAGTACTTC
TRBJ2-1 | NA | TRBV30 | many | CAWSVQYLGGDNYNEQFF | TGTGCCTGGAGTGTACAGTATTTAGGCGGAGATAACTACAATGAGCAGTTCTTC
TRBJ1-3 | NA | TRBV28 | many | CASSGGHSSGNTIYF | TGTGCCAGCAGTGGGGGACACAGCTCTGGAAACACCATATATTTT
TRBJ2-5 | NA | TRBV7-2 | few | CASSLGSGGVGGETQYF | TGTGCCAGCAGCTTAGGGTCGGGGGGCGTGGGAGGAGAGACCCAGTACTTC